This entry is about one T cell receptor delta chain. After removal of 2 bases from V and 0 bases from J, the junction contained 1 base not matched to a gene. The CDR3 is 18 amino acids. Germline V CDR1 and CDR2: GEAIGNYY, EKD. The record originates from a study of delta chains in infants with herpesvirus infections. PBMC RNA was reverse transcribed using gamma-chain- and delta-chain-specific primers. TCRdb redid the clone calls on the RT-PCR reads with CATT. The top ten hold around 5.2% of the sample, which has thousands of delta-chain clones, about two fifths seen once. This sequence joins TRDV2 and TRDJ3; 12 nucleotides match TRDD3. The clonotype comes from a human donor who was a Ugandan infant, either HIV-exposed or HIV-unexposed (not recorded which). Sequencing used peripheral blood, obtained at time point 4 of longitudinal follow-up. The CDR3 reads CACDILGDTSWDTRQMFF. The CDR3 DNA reads as TGTGCCTGTGACATACTGGGGGATACCTCCTGGGACACCCGACAGATGTTTTTC.